The 10 T cell receptor beta chains below come from one sample, sequenced in a study of long-term antiretroviral therapy in people with HIV. A v3.0 immunoSEQ assay was performed at survey level. Assay: immunoSEQ multiplex PCR; the TCRdb copy retains only in-frame clones and omits some. The sample contains 26,000 or so clones, roughly 90% of which appear only once. The sample in question was unsorted PBMCs, obtained 0.5 years after starting antiretroviral therapy. The receptors originated from a woman aged 18-29 years with HIV.

The chain uses TRBV5-6 and TRBJ2-6; D gene ambiguous. Germline V lookup: CDR1 SGHDT, CDR2 YYEEEE. This CDR3 has 16 residues. Trimming shortened V by 9 bases and J by 4 bases, and 20 bases separated the two germline ends. The CDR3 is CATQASLPAGANVLTF. CDR3 nucleotide sequence: TGTGCCACCCAGGCTTCCCTACCGGCAGGGGCCAACGTCCTGACTTTC.

The V gene is TRBV11-3, the J gene TRBJ2-7, with 7 bases aligning to TRBD2. The germline gives CDR1 SGHNT, CDR2 YENEEA. CDR3 length: 14 amino acids. V was pared by 3 bases and J by 6 bases, with 8 bases of the junction left unmatched. The CDR3 nucleotides are TGTGCCAGCAGCTTGAGCGGGGCGACCGTCGAGCAGTACTTC. Encoded protein: CASSLSGATVEQYF.

The J gene is TRBJ2-3, the V gene TRBV4-3, with 9 bases fitting TRBD2. Germline V gene lookup returns CDR1 LGHNA and CDR2 YSLEER. The V gene end was trimmed by 0 bases and the J gene end by 1 base; junction bases not matched to a gene: 8. The CDR3 loop spans 18 amino acids. CDR3 protein: CASSQDEAGGLRTDTQYF. The CDR3 coding sequence is TGCGCCAGCAGCCAAGATGAAGCGGGAGGCCTCCGCACAGATACGCAGTATTTT.

The chain uses TRBV7-2 and TRBJ2-1; 11 nucleotides agree with TRBD2. The CDR3 totals 16 residues. Germline lookup yields CDR1 SGHTA and CDR2 FQGNSA. V lost 5 bases and J lost 4; bases outside the gene matches: 7. Here the CDR3 DNA reads TGTGCCAGCAGCCTCCACGGGACTAGCGGTTACAATGAGCAGTTCTTC. This translates into CASSLHGTSGYNEQFF.

The V call is TRBV28, the J call TRBJ2-5; 8 bases line up with TRBD2. Germline V gene lookup returns CDR1 MDHEN and CDR2 SYDVKM. The CDR3 contains 14 residues. Losses at the gene ends were 6 bases for V and 1 base for J; bases not matched to a gene: 4. Written as DNA, the CDR3 is TGTGCCAGCAGCCGGGAGGGGAGCCAAGAGACCCAGTACTTC. This gives the protein CASSREGSQETQYF.

This clone was counted a single time. This rearrangement joins TRBV6-5 to TRBJ1-5, with D unclear. This CDR3 spans 14 amino acids. V dropped 4 bases and J dropped 5 bases, with 12 bases sitting between them. Germline CDR1 MNHEY, CDR2 SVGAGI. The CDR3 DNA follows: TGTGCCAGCAGTTTTCCAAGGACGGATCAGCCCCAGCATTTT. It codes for CASSFPRTDQPQHF.

The chain combines TRBV19 with TRBJ2-7; perhaps TRBD1 as D (7 bases). V gave up 4 bases and J gave up 3 bases, with 16 bases separating them. Germline V gene lookup returns CDR1 LNHDA and CDR2 SQIVND (reference sequence). The CDR3 loop spans 15 amino acids. The CDR3 loop reads CASSRGGGESYEQYF. The CDR3 nucleotides are TGTGCCAGTAGTAGAGGAGGGGGCGAGAGCTACGAGCAGTACTTC.

The CDR3 here is CASSPTDRVGGTEAFF. The CDR3 nucleotides read TGTGCCAGCAGTCCGACAGACAGGGTAGGTGGCACTGAAGCTTTCTTT. The V gene is TRBV28, the J gene TRBJ1-1; 7 bases match TRBD1. Germline V gene sequence: CDR1 MDHEN, CDR2 SYDVKM. Trimming took 5 bases from V and 4 from J; bases not matched to a gene: 13. This CDR3 spans 16 amino acids.

This rearrangement joins TRBV10-2 to TRBJ1-1, with TRBD1 identical over 7 bases. J was trimmed by 8 bases and V by 6 bases; bases with no gene match: 12. The CDR3 runs to 14 residues. Germline CDR1 reads WSHSY; CDR2 reads SAAADI. CDR3 bases: TGCGCCAGCAGCACGACAGGGATAATTGTGGAAGCTTTCTTT. As protein: CASSTTGIIVEAFF.

Worth noting for this clone: Within the sample, other DNA sequences also encode this same CDR3. The chain recombines TRBV7-8 with TRBJ2-1; no clear D. In germline, CDR1 is SGHVS, CDR2 FQNEAQ. This CDR3 comprises 11 residues. Trimming took off 1 base at V and 9 bases at J, with 4 bases between the two ends. The CDR3 loop is CASSLGGEQFF. The DNA for the CDR3 is TGTGCCAGCAGCTTAGGCGGTGAGCAGTTCTTC.